This T cell receptor beta chain was sequenced in a study of vaccination and CD4 T cells after COVID-19. Findings and caveats of the study: Spike mono-reactivity held for 304 of 307 vaccine-specific clones in convalescent patients. The rise in median SARS-CoV-2-reactive clonotypes, from around 21 to 38, was not significant.

TCRdb processed the PCR reads anew with MiXCR; each CDR3 protein has one entry. The sample records 13,000 to 15,000 distinct CDR3 sequences, 69% being singletons. As to this clonotype: Its specificity is unknown.

The CDR3 sequence is 15 residues long. With 6 bases removed from V and 4 bases from J, the gap between germline ends came to 15 bases. Spanning March to December 2020, the positive PCR dates came before US Alpha, Beta and Delta variants. The input for sequencing was CD4+ T cells from blood, taken after SARS-CoV-2 vaccination. This clonotype was obtained from a human donor who had recovered from COVID-19. J is TRBJ2-2 and V is TRBV12-3 or TRBV12-4, with D unresolved. Written as DNA, the CDR3 is TGTGCCAGCAGGCGGACGTTCCTTTCCACCGGGGAGCTGTTTTTT. Protein: CASRRTFLSTGELFF.